This T cell receptor beta chain was retrieved from a study of T cell responses to AZD1222 COVID-19 vaccine. CDR1 is MNHEY and CDR2 is SMNVEV in the germline V gene (reference sequence). The CDR3 length is 16 residues. The trim removed 6 bases at V and 6 bases at J, leaving 11 bases unmatched. Libraries were prepared by immunoSEQ multiplex PCR; TCRdb keeps only in-frame clonotypes and omits some of them. The sample contains tens of thousands of clones, nearly 90% of which appear only once. V is TRBV27 and J is TRBJ1-2; TRBD1 matches at 12 bases. This TCR came from an adult in good health. The sequenced sample was peripheral blood, obtained on day 0 of AZD1222 vaccination. The DNA for the CDR3 is TGTGCCAGCAGCCACAGGGGGGACAGGGGGCGAAATGGCTACACCTTC. The encoded protein is CASSHRGDRGRNGYTF.